One sample yielded the 28 T cell receptor beta chains listed below, sequenced in a study of cytomegalovirus exposure and HLA in healthy donors. PCR amplification relied on 60 Vbeta primers (plus 13 Jbeta primers). Profiled with immunoSEQ multiplex PCR; TCRdb holds only in-frame clones, not every one. The sample consists of 70,000 to 95,000 clones, around 81% of them appearing once. Specimen: PBMCs. These receptors were obtained from a woman aged 25 to 39 in good health and CMV-seronegative.

V is TRBV5-1 and J is TRBJ2-1, with D possibly being TRBD2 (5 bases). V dropped 7 bases and J dropped 4 bases, with 15 bases sitting between them. Germline V lookup: CDR1 SGHRS, CDR2 YFSETQ. The CDR3 sequence is 14 residues long. This CDR3 is CASRGDTGYNEQFF. In nucleotides, the CDR3 is TGCGCCAGCCGGGGAGATACCGGGTACAATGAGCAGTTCTTC.

The chain couples TRBV30 to TRBJ2-7; the match to TRBD1 covers 7 bases. The CDR3 runs to 17 residues. Germline trimming cut 1 base from V and 0 bases from J; bases unmatched to any gene: 12. Germline CDR1 GTSNPN, CDR2 SVGIG (reference sequence). CDR3 amino acids: CAWSDPVWDSSSYEQYF. The CDR3 DNA follows: TGTGCCTGGAGTGACCCGGTCTGGGACAGCAGCTCCTACGAGCAGTACTTC.

The chain has TRBV10-3 and TRBJ1-5, with D possibly matching TRBD1 (5 bases). V lost 6 bases, J lost 1 base, and 10 bases lay in between. This CDR3 spans 14 amino acids. Germline V lookup: CDR1 ENHRY, CDR2 SYGVKD. The CDR3 coding sequence is TGTGCCATCAGCAGGGAGGAAAGCAATCAGCCCCAGCATTTT. Residues: CAISREESNQPQHF.

The chain couples TRBV2 to TRBJ1-5; tentatively, D is TRBD1 (6 bases). The CDR3 runs 13 residues. Germline lookup yields CDR1 SNHLY and CDR2 FYNNEI. V was pared by 6 bases and J by 4 bases, with 10 bases between. The DNA of the CDR3 is TGTGCCAGCAGGGGGGCCGGGAATCAGCCCCAGCATTTT. Translation: CASRGAGNQPQHF.

CDR3: CASSLVRSSDEQFF. The CDR3 DNA is TGTGCCAGCAGCTTAGTGCGGAGTAGCGATGAGCAGTTCTTC. V and J are TRBV11-3 and TRBJ2-1; D is perhaps TRBD2 (5 bases). Germline CDR1 SGHNT, CDR2 YENEEA. The CDR3 loop spans 14 amino acids. Trimming shortened V by 1 base and J by 8 bases, and 12 bases separated the two germline ends.

This clone occurred once. J is TRBJ2-7 and V is TRBV7-2; 8 nucleotides align to TRBD1. With V trimmed by 5 bases and J by 2 bases, 2 bases remained unmatched. Per the germline V gene, CDR1 is SGHTA and CDR2 is FQGNSA. This CDR3 comprises 13 residues. The CDR3 coding sequence is TGTGCCAGCAGCCGGACAGGGACCTACGAGCAGTACTTC. Translated: CASSRTGTYEQYF. The full variable domain, completed using reference TRBV7-2 and TRBJ2-7, is GAGVSQSPSNKVTEKGKDVELRCDPISGHTALYWYRQSLGQGLEFLIYFQGNSAPDKSGLPSDRFSAERTGGSVSTLTIQRTQQEDSAVYLCASSRTGTYEQYFGPGTRLTVT.

The rearrangement joins TRBV9 to TRBJ2-1; D perhaps matches TRBD1 (5 bases). Germline CDR1 and CDR2: SGDLS and YYNGEE. Deletions cut 0 bases from V and 7 bases from J, with 14 bases between. This CDR3 has 15 residues. CDR3 sequence reads: CASSVGQGLGNEQFF. As DNA, the CDR3 is TGTGCCAGCAGCGTAGGGCAGGGCCTGGGTAATGAGCAGTTCTTC. Looking up the rest from reference TRBV9 and TRBJ2-1 gives the full variable domain: DSGVTQTPKHLITATGQRVTLRCSPRSGDLSVYWYQQSLDQGLQFLIQYYNGEERAKGNILERFSAQQFPDLHSELNLSSLELGDSALYFCASSVGQGLGNEQFFGPGTRLTVL.

The chain carries TRBV18 and TRBJ1-4, with a tentative D call TRBD1 (6 bases). Germline CDR1 reads KGHSH; CDR2 reads LQKENI. This CDR3 is 13 amino acids long. V was pared by 6 bases and J by 4 bases, with 9 bases between. The CDR3 sequence: CASSRTDNEKLFF. The CDR3 bases are TGTGCCAGCTCTCGGACAGATAATGAAAAACTGTTTTTT. The full variable domain, in which reference TRBV18 and TRBJ1-4 provide the parts outside the CDR3, is NAGVMQNPRHLVRRRGQEARLRCSPMKGHSHVYWYRQLPEEGLKFMVYLQKENIIDESGMPKERFSAEFPKEGPSILRIQQVVRGDSAAYFCASSRTDNEKLFFGSGTQLSVL.

The genes are TRBV5-6 and TRBJ2-1; D remains unclear. The V and J ends lost 5 bases and 7 bases respectively, with 10 bases between them. CDR1 is SGHDT and CDR2 is YYEEEE in the germline V gene. The CDR3 loop spans 12 amino acids. The CDR3 DNA reads TGTGCCAGCAGTCGGTCGCGTAATGAGCAGTTCTTC. The encoded protein is CASSRSRNEQFF.

The chain carries TRBV7-2 and TRBJ1-6, with D perhaps TRBD1 (5 bases). The CDR3 has 19 residues. CDR1 is SGHTA and CDR2 is FQGNSA in the germline V gene. Trimming pared 1 base from V and 4 bases from J, leaving 20 bases between. The CDR3 bases are TGTGCCAGCAGCTTAGACGGGGGGGTGGGGTTTCGGTATAATTCACCCCTCCACTTT. Its translation is CASSLDGGVGFRYNSPLHF.

The chain links TRBV19 to TRBJ2-7; D is perhaps TRBD2 (6 bases). V shed 6 bases and J shed 3 bases, with 21 bases lying between them. Per the germline V gene, CDR1 is LNHDA and CDR2 is SQIVND (reference sequence). The CDR3 sequence is 16 residues long. The CDR3 reads CASSRGTEDFYYEQYF. CDR3 in DNA: TGTGCCAGTAGCCGGGGGACGGAAGATTTTTACTACGAGCAGTACTTC. Looking up the rest from reference TRBV19 and TRBJ2-7 gives the full variable domain: DGGITQSPKYLFRKEGQNVTLSCEQNLNHDAMYWYRQDPGQGLRLIYYSQIVNDFQKGDIAEGYSVSREKKESFPLTVTSAQKNPTAFYLCASSRGTEDFYYEQYFGPGTRLTVT.

Details on this clone: Different DNA sequences within this sample yield the same CDR3. This rearrangement joins TRBV9 to TRBJ2-7; D is possibly TRBD2 (5 bases). CDR3 length: 14 amino acids. Trimming stripped 0 bases from V and 0 bases from J, with 7 bases between. CDR1 and CDR2 from the germline V gene are SGDLS and YYNGEE. CDR3 in amino acids: CASSVVGSSYEQYF. CDR3 coding DNA: TGTGCCAGCAGCGTAGTGGGGAGCTCCTACGAGCAGTACTTC. The variable domain in full, completed from reference TRBV9 and TRBJ2-7, reads DSGVTQTPKHLITATGQRVTLRCSPRSGDLSVYWYQQSLDQGLQFLIQYYNGEERAKGNILERFSAQQFPDLHSELNLSSLELGDSALYFCASSVVGSSYEQYFGPGTRLTVT.

The chain has TRBV11-2 and TRBJ1-2; D not certain. Trimming stripped 6 bases from V and 2 bases from J, with 13 bases between. CDR1 SGHAT and CDR2 FQNNGV come from the germline V gene. The CDR3 extends over 14 amino acids. The CDR3 spells CASSPDTQNYGYTF. The CDR3 nucleotides read TGTGCCAGCAGTCCAGACACCCAAAACTATGGCTACACCTTC.

J is TRBJ1-1 and V is TRBV29-1; 10 positions agree with TRBD1. This CDR3 has 13 amino acids. In germline, CDR1 is SQVTM, CDR2 ANQGSEA. The J segment lost 3 bases and the V segment lost 6 bases, leaving 4 bases of the junction unmatched. This chain's CDR3 is CSVAGQGYTEAFF. The CDR3 region has the DNA TGCAGCGTGGCGGGACAGGGGTACACTGAAGCTTTCTTT.

The CDR3 DNA reads as TGCGCCAGCAGCCAGCGACCAGGGGAGACCCAGTACTTC. Encoded protein: CASSQRPGETQYF. The chain employs TRBV4-1 and TRBJ2-5, with D perhaps matching TRBD1 (5 bases). The CDR3 has 13 amino acids. V shed 3 bases and J shed 5 bases, with 10 bases lying between them. Germline CDR1 and CDR2: MGHRA and YSYEKL.

The chain combines TRBV19 with TRBJ2-7; 7 nucleotides agree with TRBD1. With V trimmed by 4 bases and J by 5 bases, 5 bases remained unmatched. This CDR3 is 13 amino acids long. Germline CDR1 LNHDA, CDR2 SQIVND (reference sequence). The CDR3 DNA follows: TGTGCCAGTAGTAACCGCGACAGGGACGAGCAGTACTTC. Translated, it gives CASSNRDRDEQYF.

This clone was detected a few times. The chain joins TRBV2 to TRBJ1-3; D not resolved. The CDR3 contains 13 residues. Per germline, CDR1 SNHLY and CDR2 FYNNEI. V lost 5 bases and J 4 bases, leaving 9 bases between the germline ends. As DNA, the CDR3 is TGTGCCAGCAGTATTGGTCAGGGAAACACCATATATTTT. Protein sequence: CASSIGQGNTIYF.

About this clone: Compared with germline, one end of the junction differs, possibly owing to a read error. This sequence joins TRBV7-9 and TRBJ2-2, with 11 bases fitting TRBD2. In germline, CDR1 is SEHNR, CDR2 FQNEAQ (reference sequence). The CDR3 is 16 residues long. As DNA, the CDR3 is TGTTCCAGCAGCCCGGGACTAGCGGTGAACACCGGGGAGCTGTTTTTT. Translated: CSSSPGLAVNTGELFF.

The chain is built from TRBV28 and TRBJ1-1; maybe TRBD1 (5 bases). V lost 1 base to trimming and J lost 4 bases, with 13 bases between them. This CDR3 has 15 residues. The V gene's germline CDR1 is MDHEN and CDR2 SYDVKM. The CDR3 region is CASSLFARVGTEAFF. The CDR3 DNA reads as TGTGCCAGCAGTTTATTTGCCAGGGTGGGCACTGAAGCTTTCTTT.

The chain links TRBV14 to TRBJ2-3, with D possibly matching TRBD2 (5 bases). Per germline, CDR1 SGHDN and CDR2 FVKESK. The CDR3 runs 18 residues. The V end was cut by 1 base, the J end by 1 base, with 18 bases between. This CDR3 reads CASSQVNVWESGTDTQYF. As DNA, the CDR3 is TGTGCCAGCAGCCAAGTGAATGTGTGGGAGTCTGGCACAGATACGCAGTATTTT.

The chain joins TRBV7-2 to TRBJ2-7; possible D gene TRBD1, 5 bases. The CDR3 is made up of 13 amino acids. Germline loops: CDR1 SGHTA, CDR2 FQGNSA. Trimming left V 1 base short and J 7 bases short, with 11 bases between. The CDR3 region has the DNA TGTGCCAGCAGCTTAGTCGAAGGGGATGAGCAGTACTTC. Amino acid sequence: CASSLVEGDEQYF.

CDR3 protein: CASSLGQGALLEQYF. The CDR3 coding sequence is TGTGCCAGCAGCTTAGGCCAGGGGGCTCTCTTGGAGCAGTACTTC. The chain employs TRBV7-8 and TRBJ2-7; 8 nucleotides match TRBD1. The ends lost 1 base at V and 7 bases at J; junction bases unmatched: 9. CDR3 length equals 15 residues. Germline V gene sequence: CDR1 SGHVS, CDR2 FQNEAQ.

This chain connects TRBV28 to TRBJ1-2; the D is unclear. Germline CDR1 MDHEN, CDR2 SYDVKM. Deletions cut 4 bases from V and 0 bases from J, with 12 bases between. The CDR3 has 15 amino acids. CDR3 coding DNA: TGTGCCAGCAGTTCCGTTGCCTCAGCTAACTATGGCTACACCTTC. Translation gives CASSSVASANYGYTF.

The chain's CDR3 is CAWSGNAVQPQHF. The DNA of the CDR3 is TGTGCCTGGAGTGGGAACGCGGTTCAGCCCCAGCATTTT. The V gene is TRBV30, the J gene TRBJ1-5; no clear D. The CDR3 is made up of 13 amino acids. Per the germline V gene, CDR1 is GTSNPN and CDR2 is SVGIG (reference sequence). Between the trimmed V and J ends, which lost 1 base and 6 bases, there was a span of 10 bases. The complete variable domain, with remaining parts taken from reference TRBV30 and TRBJ1-5, reads SQTIHQWPATLVQPVGSPLSLECTVEGTSNPNLYWYRQAAGRGLQLLFYSVGIGQISSEVPQNLSASRPQDRQFILSSKKLLLSDSGFYLCAWSGNAVQPQHFGDGTRLSIL.

The V gene is TRBV7-9, the J gene TRBJ2-1, with 8 bases matching TRBD1. This CDR3 contains 15 residues. Trimming cost V 4 bases and J 6 bases; bases outside gene matches: 8. Looked up from germline, CDR1 is SEHNR and CDR2 is FQNEAQ (reference sequence). The CDR3 reads CASSSPGQALNEQFF. The CDR3 nucleotides are TGTGCCAGCAGCTCCCCGGGACAGGCCCTCAATGAGCAGTTCTTC. The full variable domain, with the rest looked up from reference TRBV7-9 and TRBJ2-1, is DTGVSQNPRHKITKRGQNVTFRCDPISEHNRLYWYRQTLGQGPEFLTYFQNEAQLEKSRLLSDRFSAERPKGSFSTLEIQRTEQGDSAMYLCASSSPGQALNEQFFGPGTRLTVL.

This clone was seen a few times. The V call is TRBV7-9, the J call TRBJ2-3; possible D gene TRBD1, 5 bases. The CDR3 consists of 15 residues. Germline V CDR1 and CDR2: SEHNR, FQNEAQ (reference sequence). With 2 bases removed from V and 4 bases from J, the gap between germline ends came to 13 bases. CDR3 DNA sequence: TGTGCCAGCAGCTTATGGAAGGAAGGGGCAGATACGCAGTATTTT. This translates into CASSLWKEGADTQYF.

The chain has TRBV28 and TRBJ2-7, with 12 bases matching TRBD2. The CDR3 length is 15 residues. The germline CDR1 and CDR2 sequences are MDHEN and SYDVKM. V shed 5 bases, J shed 2 bases, and the junction held 4 bases outside the gene matches. Here the CDR3 reads CASSPGLAGTYEQYF. In DNA form, the CDR3 reads TGTGCCAGCAGTCCCGGACTAGCGGGGACCTACGAGCAGTACTTC.

The V gene is TRBV5-5, the J gene TRBJ1-2, with 8 nucleotides matching TRBD1. Per the germline V gene, CDR1 is SGHKS and CDR2 is YYEKEE (reference sequence). The CDR3 sequence is 15 residues long. J lost 0 bases, V lost 2 bases, and 3 bases had no gene match. CDR3 residues: CASSFPGQANYGYTF. The CDR3 nucleotides read TGTGCCAGCAGCTTCCCGGGACAGGCTAACTATGGCTACACCTTC. Filled out from reference TRBV5-5 and TRBJ1-2, the complete variable domain reads DAGVTQSPTHLIKTRGQQVTLRCSPISGHKSVSWYQQVLGQGPQFIFQYYEKEERGRGNFPDRFSARQFPNYSSELNVNALLLGDSALYLCASSFPGQANYGYTFGSGTRLTVV.